The T cell receptor (beta chain) described here comes from a study of regulatory T cells in long-lasting Graves disease (dated by TCRdb to 2020 to 2022). Notes on the research overall: Antithyroid drugs had been taken for less than 3 months by newly diagnosed Graves' disease patients. Persistent Graves' disease patients were compared with newly diagnosed Graves' disease patients by peripheral blood TCR sequencing and RNA sequencing. A total of 33 samples were covered by TCR sequencing, comprising some 13 persistent and 20 newly diagnosed Graves' disease patients. The study took place in China and was registered as a clinical trial.

This clonotype was observed at least ten times. The antigen it recognizes is unknown. No clone much larger than this one lies a single base away; base qualities are absent. Library method: multiplex PCR. TCRdb shows the sequencer as Illumina HiSeq 4000. iRepertoire HTBI primers and Arm-PCR amplification of CDR3 regions were used to construct TCR beta libraries. PCR products were gel purified before sequencing. For the original study's pipeline: A total of roughly 65 TRBV and 14 TRBJ segments were identified across samples and were used for gene usage analysis of CDR3 amino acid clonotypes. COPE and FqMerger were used to merge filtered high-quality paired reads into contigs. Contigs were aligned with BLAST to IMGT TRBV, TRBD and TRBJ reference genes, and CDR3 was defined per IMGT. Clonotypes above 0.1% frequency were classified as highly expanded clones. Shannon entropy was used to measure repertoire diversity, and the Gini coefficient was used to measure V-J evenness. A clonotype was considered public if more than one individual shared it. Through fastp at Q25 and MiXCR, TCRdb rebuilt clones from the public reads, retaining in-frame beta chains. Here each entry gathers all rows of one CDR3 protein and keeps the most common genes and DNA. TCRdb, not the original authors, processed these V and J calls. The sample table records 350,000 to 500,000 distinct CDR3 sequences; 14% of these occur just once. Of the sample, about a sixth falls within the top ten clones.

The CDR3 runs 16 residues from the cysteine to the phenylalanine. CDR3 DNA only is kept here, 48 bases in frame from base 1. V lost 4 bases and J lost 9 bases, and the count of bases not matched to a germline gene is 12. According to the germline V gene, CDR1 reads MDHEN and CDR2 reads SYDVKM. Broad study findings and their caveats: Sequencing and analysis were limited to the TCR beta chain. The authors acknowledged the small sample size as a limitation that may reduce accuracy. A larger number of public clonotypes was shared among persistent patients (under 3,000) than among newly diagnosed patients (approximately 1,000). TRBV28, TRBJ1-2 and TRBJ2-5 were preferentially used in persistent disease, while TRBV20-1 and TRBJ2-1 were favored in newly diagnosed disease. The study examined only peripheral blood because the primary lesion, thyroid tissue, could not be accessed. Persistent Graves' disease patients showed lower TCR Shannon entropy and fewer highly expanded clones than newly diagnosed patients, suggesting clonal expansion.

This specimen's time point label, per the study, means: newly diagnosed GD, antithyroid drugs for less than 3 months. RNA was extracted from PBMCs in TRIzol for both TCR sequencing and RNA sequencing. Graves' disease was diagnosed according to American Thyroid Association guidelines. Patients for the study were recruited at an endocrinology department in Xi'an, China. Each patient gave approximately 10 milliliters of peripheral blood, collected in an EDTA anticoagulant tube. Ficoll Paque Plus density gradient separation was used to isolate PBMCs, and no additional T cell sorting was done. An Agilent 2100 Bioanalyzer and agarose gel were used to check RNA quality, and a NanoDrop 2000 was used to measure RNA concentration. The same sample was also used in a study of T cells in Graves' hyperthyroidism and ophthalmopathy. From that second study: A patient counted as having stable Graves' hyperthyroidism if no progression to ophthalmopathy occurred over 18 months of follow-up. Hyperthyroidism patients were aged 18 to 65 years and newly diagnosed, with disease duration of less than 2 months. Exclusion was applied to patients with uncontrolled infections, other autoimmune diseases, pregnancy or lactation. Clinical symptoms, serum thyroxine and TRAb, thyroid ultrasound, and orbital computed tomography formed the basis for the diagnoses. The first round of RT-PCR for the TCR CDR3 was performed with the HTBI primer set and the Qiagen OneStep RT-PCR kit. Most expanded thyroid clonotypes (frequency above 0.001) were also detected in blood, a finding suggesting that blood repertoires may reflect thyroid immune responses. A model built on a 13 V-J signature distinguished ophthalmopathy from stable hyperthyroidism, reaching 85% to 90% sensitivity and around 81% specificity in cross-validation and 80%/75% in testing. In validation, the model predicted progression to ophthalmopathy a median of about 6.8 months before onset, with roughly 68% sensitivity and about 75% specificity. A discovery cohort of around 98 patients, 43 with Graves' ophthalmopathy and 55 to 60 with stable Graves' hyperthyroidism, was used to find distinguishing TCR V-J signatures. Prospective prediction of ophthalmopathy was tested in an independent validation cohort of approximately 19 hyperthyroidism patients and 17 patients who later progressed to ophthalmopathy. The approximately 100 discovery patients were randomly split 7:3 into training and test sets. In addition, the study compared T-cell repertoires in thyroid tissue and in blood from a handful of Graves' hyperthyroidism patients. After sampling, hyperthyroidism patients received methimazole starting at 30 mg daily, and ophthalmopathy patients received high-dose intravenous methylprednisolone. The libraries were constructed in a second round of multiplex PCR and then size-selected and purified. Paired-end sequencing of the libraries was performed with 100 bp reads on an Illumina HiSeq2000. SOAPnuke was used to process the raw data, with reads discarded if the reads contained adapters or uncalled bases, had a mean Phred below 15, or lacked an exact constant-primer or identifier match. COPE v1.2.5 was used to merge the high-quality paired reads, and each unique nucleotide sequence was defined as a clonotype. MiTCR v1.1 was used to align clonotypes to the IMGT TRBV, TRBD and TRBJ reference segments. Analysis was restricted to V-J combinations with a frequency above 0.0001, which covered about 99% of repertoires. The TCS score was defined as the ratio of F50 (clonal expansion) to E x V (chaos), calculated using BLOSUM62-based TCRdist between CDR3 peptides within each V-J. Welch's t-statistics and random forest reduced around 520 V-J features to about 12, which were used in a naive Bayes classifier (R e1071). No statistical method was used to set the sample size in advance, and investigators knew the group allocation. According to the paper, TCR Vbeta CDR3 sequencing was carried out on 135 peripheral blood samples, which came from more than 40 ophthalmopathy, around 74 hyperthyroidism and roughly 17 progressor patients.

Specimen: peripheral blood mononuclear cells (PBMCs), collected at new diagnosis, from a patient treated with antithyroid drugs. The chain employs TRBV28 and TRBJ1-6; 7 bases in the middle match TRBD1. The sequence derives from a woman aged 45-60 years with Graves disease. Donor details come from another sample of the same person, matched by shared clones. The DNA reads TGTGCCAGCAGTTCCTCGGGACAGAGCCTTACTTCACCCCTCCACTTT. Translated, it reads CASSSSGQSLTSPLHF.